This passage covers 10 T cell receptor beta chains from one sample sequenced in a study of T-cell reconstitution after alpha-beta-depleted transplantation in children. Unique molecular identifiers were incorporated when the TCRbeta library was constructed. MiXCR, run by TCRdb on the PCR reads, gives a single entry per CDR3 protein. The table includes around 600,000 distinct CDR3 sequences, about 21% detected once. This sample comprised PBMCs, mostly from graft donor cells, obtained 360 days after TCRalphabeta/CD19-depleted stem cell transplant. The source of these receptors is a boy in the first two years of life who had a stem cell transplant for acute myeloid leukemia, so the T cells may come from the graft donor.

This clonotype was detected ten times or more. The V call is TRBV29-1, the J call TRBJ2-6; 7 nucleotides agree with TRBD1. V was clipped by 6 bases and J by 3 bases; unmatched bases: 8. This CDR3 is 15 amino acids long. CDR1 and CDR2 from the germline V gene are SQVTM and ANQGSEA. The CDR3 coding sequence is TGCAGCGTCCCGCGGACAGGCGGTGGGGCCAACGTCCTGACTTTC. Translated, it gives CSVPRTGGGANVLTF.

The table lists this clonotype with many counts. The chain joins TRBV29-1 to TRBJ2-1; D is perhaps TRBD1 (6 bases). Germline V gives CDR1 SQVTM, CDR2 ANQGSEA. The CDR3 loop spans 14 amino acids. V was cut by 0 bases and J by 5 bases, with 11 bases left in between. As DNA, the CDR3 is TGCAGCGTTGAAGACAGGGGCAGTCACAATGAGCAGTTCTTC. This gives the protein CSVEDRGSHNEQFF.

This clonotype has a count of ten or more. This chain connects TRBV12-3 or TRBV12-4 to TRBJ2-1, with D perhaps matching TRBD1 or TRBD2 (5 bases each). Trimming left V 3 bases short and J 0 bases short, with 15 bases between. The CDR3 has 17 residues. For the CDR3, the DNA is TGTGCCAGCAGTTTTGTCCGGGGCCCCTACTCCTACAATGAGCAGTTCTTC. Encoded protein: CASSFVRGPYSYNEQFF.

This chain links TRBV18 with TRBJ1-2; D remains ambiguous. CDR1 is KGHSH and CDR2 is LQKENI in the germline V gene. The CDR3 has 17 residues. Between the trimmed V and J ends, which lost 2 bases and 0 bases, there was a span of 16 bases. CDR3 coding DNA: TGTGCCAGCTCACCAACCCGACAAGCCCCTCCTAACTATGGCTACACCTTC. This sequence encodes CASSPTRQAPPNYGYTF.

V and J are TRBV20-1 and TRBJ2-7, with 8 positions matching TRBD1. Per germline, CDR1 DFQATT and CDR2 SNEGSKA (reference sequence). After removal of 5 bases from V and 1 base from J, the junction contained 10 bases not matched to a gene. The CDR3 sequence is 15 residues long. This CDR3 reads CSARDSGQGSYEQYF. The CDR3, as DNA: TGCAGTGCTCGGGACTCCGGACAGGGTTCCTACGAGCAGTACTTC.

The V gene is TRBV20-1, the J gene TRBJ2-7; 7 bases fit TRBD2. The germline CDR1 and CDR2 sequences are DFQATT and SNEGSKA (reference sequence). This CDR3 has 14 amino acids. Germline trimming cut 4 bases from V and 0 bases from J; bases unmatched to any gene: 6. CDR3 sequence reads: CSATVGGTSYEQYF. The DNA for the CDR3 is TGCAGTGCTACCGTCGGGGGGACCTCCTACGAGCAGTACTTC.

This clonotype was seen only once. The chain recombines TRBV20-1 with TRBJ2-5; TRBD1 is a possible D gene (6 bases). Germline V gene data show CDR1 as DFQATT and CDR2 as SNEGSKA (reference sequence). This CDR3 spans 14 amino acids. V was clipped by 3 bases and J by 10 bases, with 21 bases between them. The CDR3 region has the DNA TGCAGTGCTAGCAGGGGACCCCCTGTTTCTCTCCAGTACTTC. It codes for CSASRGPPVSLQYF.

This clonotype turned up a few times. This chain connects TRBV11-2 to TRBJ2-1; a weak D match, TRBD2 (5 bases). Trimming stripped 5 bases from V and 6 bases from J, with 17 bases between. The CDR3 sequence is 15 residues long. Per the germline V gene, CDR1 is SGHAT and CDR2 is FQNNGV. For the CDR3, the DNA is TGTGCCAGCAGCGCCAAGGACGGCGGGTCCAATGAGCAGTTCTTC. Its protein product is CASSAKDGGSNEQFF.

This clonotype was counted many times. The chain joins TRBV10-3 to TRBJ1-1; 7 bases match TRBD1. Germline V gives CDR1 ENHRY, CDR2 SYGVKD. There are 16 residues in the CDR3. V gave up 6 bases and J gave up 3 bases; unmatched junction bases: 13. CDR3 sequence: CAIRPTGRDHYTEAFF. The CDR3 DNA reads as TGTGCCATCAGACCGACAGGGAGGGACCACTACACTGAAGCTTTCTTT.

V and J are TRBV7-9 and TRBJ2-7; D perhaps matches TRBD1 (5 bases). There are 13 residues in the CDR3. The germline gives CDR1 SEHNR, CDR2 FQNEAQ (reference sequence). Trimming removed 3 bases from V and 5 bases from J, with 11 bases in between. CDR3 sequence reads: CASSFPRVHEQYF. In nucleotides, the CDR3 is TGTGCCAGCAGCTTTCCCAGGGTCCACGAGCAGTACTTC.